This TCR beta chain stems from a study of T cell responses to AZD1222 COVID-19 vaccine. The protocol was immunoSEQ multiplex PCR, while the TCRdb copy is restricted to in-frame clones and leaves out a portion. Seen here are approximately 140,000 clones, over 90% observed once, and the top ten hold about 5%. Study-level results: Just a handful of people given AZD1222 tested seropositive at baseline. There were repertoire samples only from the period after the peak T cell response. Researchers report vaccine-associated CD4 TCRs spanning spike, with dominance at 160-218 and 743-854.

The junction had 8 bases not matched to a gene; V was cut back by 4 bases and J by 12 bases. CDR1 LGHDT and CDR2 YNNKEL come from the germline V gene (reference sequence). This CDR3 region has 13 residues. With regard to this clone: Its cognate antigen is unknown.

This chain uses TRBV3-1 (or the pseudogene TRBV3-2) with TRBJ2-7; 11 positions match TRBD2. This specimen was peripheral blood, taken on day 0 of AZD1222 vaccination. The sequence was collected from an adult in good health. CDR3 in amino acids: CASSLQTSGVLYF. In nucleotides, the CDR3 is TGTGCCAGCAGCCTACAGACTAGCGGGGTTTTGTACTTC.